This T cell receptor beta chain was captured by sequencing in a study of control samples from healthy donors and cancer patients. CDR1 MNHEY and CDR2 SMNVEV come from the germline V gene (reference sequence). Trimming left V 8 bases short and J 5 bases short, with 15 bases between. The CDR3 sequence is 13 residues long. Generated by immunoSEQ multiplex PCR, the TCRdb table keeps only in-frame clones and is missing some. The table records approximately 160,000 clones, roughly 95% of them present only once. The chain has TRBV27 and TRBJ1-1; D gene uncertain. Sequencing was performed on blood. This sequence was found in a woman in her sixties in good health. The CDR3 spells CASLGGSKTEAFF. The CDR3 nucleotides are TGTGCCAGCCTGGGAGGGTCGAAGACTGAAGCTTTCTTT.